This entry features one T cell receptor (beta chain) sequence. Its antigen is currently unknown. This entry is derived from a study of CD8+ T cells in alopecia areata. Following extraction, RNA underwent reverse transcription to cDNA, which served as the sequencing template. Generated by immunoSEQ multiplex PCR, the TCRdb table keeps only in-frame clones and is missing some. The sample holds about 120,000 clones; 55% to 80% are singletons and the top ten take around 2.7%. Study observations and caveats: Lesional scalp, notably in alopecia totalis/universalis, had clonality above that of normal scalp. Whereas mice showed it more clearly, TCR sharing across patients was murkier, possibly because of HLA.

V lost 3 bases and J 5 bases, leaving 13 bases between the germline ends. This CDR3 comprises 14 residues. Germline V gives CDR1 LNHNV, CDR2 YYDKDF (reference sequence). This chain links TRBV15 with TRBJ2-5; D is perhaps TRBD1 or TRBD2 (5 bases each). The receptor's source is a human donor in good health. Sequenced input: CD4+ T cells sorted from blood. CDR3 nucleotide sequence: TGTGCCACCAGCAGTAGACTGGGGACGGAGACCCAGTACTTC. It encodes CATSSRLGTETQYF.